This entry concerns a single T cell receptor (beta chain). TCRdb keeps only in-frame clones here, not all; method: immunoSEQ multiplex PCR. Among around 990,000 clones listed, 70% to 80% were seen once. The CDR3 has 13 amino acids. J lost 0 bases, V lost 6 bases, and 2 bases had no gene match. The germline CDR1 and CDR2 sequences are SQVTM and ANQGSEA. The sample belongs to a study of shared clonotypes between healthy human individuals. The receptor comes from a young man in good health. Some clones in this sample may be carry-over from other donors' samples. The sample comprised memory CD4+ T cells from PBMCs. The subset here: CD45RA-negative fraction. The chain uses TRBV29-1 and TRBJ1-2, with 9 bases aligning to TRBD1. CDR3: CSVRTGANYGYTF. CDR3 bases: TGCAGCGTCCGGACAGGGGCTAACTATGGCTACACCTTC.